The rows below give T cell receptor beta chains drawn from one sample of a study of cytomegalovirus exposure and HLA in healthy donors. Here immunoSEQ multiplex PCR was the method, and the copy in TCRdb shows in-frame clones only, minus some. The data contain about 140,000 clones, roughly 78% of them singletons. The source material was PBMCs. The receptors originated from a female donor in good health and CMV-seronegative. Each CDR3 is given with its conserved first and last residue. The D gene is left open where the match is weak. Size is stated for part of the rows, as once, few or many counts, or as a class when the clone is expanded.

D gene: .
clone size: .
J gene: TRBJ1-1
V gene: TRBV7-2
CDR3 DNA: TGTGCCAGCAGCCTAATGACATCGAACACTGAAGCTTTCTTT
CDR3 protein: CASSLMTSNTEAFF

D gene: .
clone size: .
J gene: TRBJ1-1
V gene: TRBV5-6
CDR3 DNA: TGTGCCAGCAGCTTGGCCTGGGGGCGAGGCACTGAAGCTTTCTTT
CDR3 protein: CASSLAWGRGTEAFF

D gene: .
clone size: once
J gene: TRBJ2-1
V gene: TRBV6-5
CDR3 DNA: TGTGCCAGCAGGATCAGGGCCTACAATGAGCAGTTCTTC
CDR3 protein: CASRIRAYNEQFF

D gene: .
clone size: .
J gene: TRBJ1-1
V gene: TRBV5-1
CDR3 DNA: TGCGCCAGCAGCTTGGGGACCACGGGGACTGAAGCTTTCTTT
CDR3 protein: CASSLGTTGTEAFF

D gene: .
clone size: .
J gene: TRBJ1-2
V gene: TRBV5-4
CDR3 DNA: TGTGCCAGCAGCGCCTTCGGTGGCTACACCTTC
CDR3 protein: CASSAFGGYTF

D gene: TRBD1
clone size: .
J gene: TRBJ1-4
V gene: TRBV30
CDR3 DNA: TGTGCCTGGAAGGACAGGGATAATGAAAAACTGTTTTTT
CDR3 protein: CAWKDRDNEKLFF

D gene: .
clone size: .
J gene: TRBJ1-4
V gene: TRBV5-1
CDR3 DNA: TGCGCCAGCAGCCCCCGGGGAGGGAGGACTGGTAATGAAAAACTGTTTTTT
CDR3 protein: CASSPRGGRTGNEKLFF

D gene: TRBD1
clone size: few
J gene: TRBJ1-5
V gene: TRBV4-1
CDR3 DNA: TGCGCCAGCAGCCACACCGACAGGGTCCATCAGCCCCAGCATTTT
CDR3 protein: CASSHTDRVHQPQHF

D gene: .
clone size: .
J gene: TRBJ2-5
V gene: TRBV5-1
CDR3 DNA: TGCGCCAGCAGCACCCCGACTAGAAGCCAAGAGACCCAGTACTTC
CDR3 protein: CASSTPTRSQETQYF

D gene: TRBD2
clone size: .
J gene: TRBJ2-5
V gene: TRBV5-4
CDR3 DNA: TGTGCCAGCAGCCGGGAGGGGTTTCAAGAGACTCAGTACTTC
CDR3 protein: CASSREGFQETQYF

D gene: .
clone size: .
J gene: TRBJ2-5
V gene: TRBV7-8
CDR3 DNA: TGTGCCAGCAGCCGCGAAAGGGTAGGGGCGCAAGAGACCCAGTACTTC
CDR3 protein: CASSRERVGAQETQYF

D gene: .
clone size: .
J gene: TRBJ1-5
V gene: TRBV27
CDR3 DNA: TGTGCCAGCAGTTCCCGAACCGCGAAGGAGGGTCAGCCCCAGCATTTT
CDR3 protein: CASSSRTAKEGQPQHF

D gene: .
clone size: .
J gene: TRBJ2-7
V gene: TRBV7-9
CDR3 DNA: TGTTCCAGCAGCTTACACAGCTACGAGCAGTACTTC
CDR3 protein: CSSSLHSYEQYF

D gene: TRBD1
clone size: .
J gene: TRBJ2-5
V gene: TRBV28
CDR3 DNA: TGTGCCATTTTGGGACAGGGGGAAGAGACCCAGTACTTC
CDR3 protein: CAILGQGEETQYF

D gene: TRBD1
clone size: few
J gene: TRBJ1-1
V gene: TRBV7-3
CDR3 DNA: TGTGCCAGCAGCATCGACAGGGTCACTGAAGCTTTCTTT
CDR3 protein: CASSIDRVTEAFF

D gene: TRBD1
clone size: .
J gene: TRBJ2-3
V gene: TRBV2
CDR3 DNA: TGTGCCATCGTAATGCCGGGACAGGGTCCAACAGATACGCAGTATTTT
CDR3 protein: CAIVMPGQGPTDTQYF

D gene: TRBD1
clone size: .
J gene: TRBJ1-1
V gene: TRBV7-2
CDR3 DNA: TGTGCCAGCAGCTTAGCCCGGACAGGCGGGCTTATGGCTGAAGCTTTCTTT
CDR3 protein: CASSLARTGGLMAEAFF

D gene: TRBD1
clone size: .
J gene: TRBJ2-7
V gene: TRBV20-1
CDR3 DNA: TGCAGTGCCTCCGGGACAGCTGTTTTC
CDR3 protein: CSASGTAVF

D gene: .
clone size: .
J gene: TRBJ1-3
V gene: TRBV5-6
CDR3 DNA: TGTGCCAGCAGCTCGAGAGGGGGGGAGTCTGGAAACACCATATATTTT
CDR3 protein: CASSSRGGESGNTIYF

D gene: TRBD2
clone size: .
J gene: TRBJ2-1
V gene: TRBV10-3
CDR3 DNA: TGTGCCATCAGCAGGACTAGCGGGAGTAGCAATGAGCAGTTCTTC
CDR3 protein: CAISRTSGSSNEQFF

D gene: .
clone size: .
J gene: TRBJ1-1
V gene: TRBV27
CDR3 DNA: TGTGCCAGCAGTCCTATCTTCGGGGAGACTGAAGCTTTCTTT
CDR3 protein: CASSPIFGETEAFF

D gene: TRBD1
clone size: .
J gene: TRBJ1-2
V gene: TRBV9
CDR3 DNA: TGTGCCAGCAAACCGACAGGGAGCTATGGCTACACCTTC
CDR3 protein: CASKPTGSYGYTF

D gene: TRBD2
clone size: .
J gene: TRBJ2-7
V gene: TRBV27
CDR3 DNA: TGTGCCAGCAGTTTGGCTAGCGGGGTGACCTACGAGCAGTACTTC
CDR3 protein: CASSLASGVTYEQYF

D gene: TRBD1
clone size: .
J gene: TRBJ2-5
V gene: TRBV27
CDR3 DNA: TGTGCCAGCAGTTCCACCGGGACAGGTCTAGAGACCCAGTACTTC
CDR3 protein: CASSSTGTGLETQYF

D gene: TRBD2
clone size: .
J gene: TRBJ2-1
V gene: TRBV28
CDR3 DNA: TGTGCCAGCAGTCCGCTACTAGCGGGGTTAGTTGTTAGCTCCTACAATGAGCAGTTCTTC
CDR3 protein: CASSPLLAGLVVSSYNEQFF

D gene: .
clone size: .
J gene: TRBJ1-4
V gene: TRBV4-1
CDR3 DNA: TGCGCCAGCAGCCAAAGCGGTGATGAAAAACTGTTTTTT
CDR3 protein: CASSQSGDEKLFF

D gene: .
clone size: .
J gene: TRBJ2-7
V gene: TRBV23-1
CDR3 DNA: TGCGCCAGCAGCCCGATACCCAAGCCCGCAGGGCGGTACGAGCAGTACTTC
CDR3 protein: CASSPIPKPAGRYEQYF

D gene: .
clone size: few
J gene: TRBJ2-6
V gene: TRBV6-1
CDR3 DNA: TGTGCCAGCAGCCCGACACCTCCTGGGGCCAACGTCCTGACTTTC
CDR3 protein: CASSPTPPGANVLTF

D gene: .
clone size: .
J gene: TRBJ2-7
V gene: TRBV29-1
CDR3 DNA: TGCAGCGTCGATTCGGACACGTCCTACGAGCAGTACTTC
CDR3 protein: CSVDSDTSYEQYF

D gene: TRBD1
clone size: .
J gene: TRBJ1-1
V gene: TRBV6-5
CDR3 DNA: TGTGCCAGCAGTCAGGACAGGGGGCCGCATCCAGCTTTCTTT
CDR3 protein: CASSQDRGPHPAFF

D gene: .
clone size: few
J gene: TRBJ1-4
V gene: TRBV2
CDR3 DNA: TGTGCCAGCAGTCCCGGACAGAATCTTAATGAAAAACTGTTTTTT
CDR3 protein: CASSPGQNLNEKLFF

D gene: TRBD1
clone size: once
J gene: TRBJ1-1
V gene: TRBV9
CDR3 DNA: TGTGCCAGCAGCCAAACAGGGGTCACTGAAGCTTTCTTT
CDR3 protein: CASSQTGVTEAFF

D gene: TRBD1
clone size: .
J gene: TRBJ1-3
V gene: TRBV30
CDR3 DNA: TGTGCCTGGAAAAAGACAGGGACGTGGGACACCATATATTTT
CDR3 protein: CAWKKTGTWDTIYF

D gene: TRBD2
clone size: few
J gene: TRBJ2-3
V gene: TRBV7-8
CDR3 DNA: TGTGCCAGCAGCTCACTCGGCTATGGAGCGGGGGCGGGGGATACGCAGTATTTT
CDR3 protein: CASSSLGYGAGAGDTQYF

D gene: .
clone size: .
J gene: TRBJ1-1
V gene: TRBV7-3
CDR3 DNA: TGTGCCAGCAGCTTAGGGGGAGGGACTGAAGCTTTCTTT
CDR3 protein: CASSLGGGTEAFF

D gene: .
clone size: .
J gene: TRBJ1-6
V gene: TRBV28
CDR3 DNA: TGTGCCAGCGGGCCGGGAGGCAGAGGCTCCTATAATTCACCCCTCCACTTT
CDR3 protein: CASGPGGRGSYNSPLHF

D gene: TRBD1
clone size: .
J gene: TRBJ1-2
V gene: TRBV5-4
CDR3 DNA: TGTGCCAGCAGCCCCGGGACAGGGGTCGGCTACACCTTC
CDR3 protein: CASSPGTGVGYTF

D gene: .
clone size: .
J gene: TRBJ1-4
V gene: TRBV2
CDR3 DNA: TGTGCCAGCACGAGGGCGGAGGCGAATGAAAAACTGTTTTTT
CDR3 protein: CASTRAEANEKLFF

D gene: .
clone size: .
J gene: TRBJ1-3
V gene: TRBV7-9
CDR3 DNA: TGTGCCAGCAGCTTGCTCCTCGGGGGAGGAAGCAGATCTGGAAACACCATATATTTT
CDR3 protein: CASSLLLGGGSRSGNTIYF

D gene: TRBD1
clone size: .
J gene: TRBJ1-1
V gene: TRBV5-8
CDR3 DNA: TGTGCCAGCAGAACCGGGACAGGGAGGCTTGAAGCTTTCTTT
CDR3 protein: CASRTGTGRLEAFF